This T cell receptor (beta chain) is drawn from a study of cytomegalovirus exposure and HLA in healthy donors. Study-level information: From some 190 million T cells, an earlier analysis saw 100 million to 140 million unique TCR beta sequences. General observations from the study: Certain indistinguishable V segments, among them TRBV6-2 and TRBV6-3, were excluded. Immune exposure information comprised only CMV serostatus.

The PCR had 60 Vbeta and 13 Jbeta primers. Repertoires were generated with immunoSEQ multiplex PCR, while TCRdb's copy carries only in-frame clones and drops some. The sample's table shows about 70,000 clones. Germline CDR1 SGDLS, CDR2 YYNGEE. This CDR3 is 12 amino acids long. The V end lost 3 bases, the J end lost 3 bases, and 6 bases lay between the germline ends. Regarding this clone: Antigen unknown.

The chain employs TRBV9 and TRBJ1-2; D is undetermined. This receptor was obtained from a female donor in good health and CMV-seropositive. The sample comprised PBMCs. The CDR3 DNA follows: TGTGCCAGCAGCGGGGAGGACTATGGCTACACCTTC. Its protein is CASSGEDYGYTF.